The clone carrying this TCR beta chain is judged medium-sized. Its antigen is not identified. The data originate from a study of cytomegalovirus exposure and HLA in healthy donors. Both 60 Vbeta primers and 13 Jbeta primers went into the PCR. Sequenced by immunoSEQ multiplex PCR; TCRdb stores in-frame clones only, minus some. The sample lists more than 110,000 clones; around 76% were seen once. Findings and limits, study-wide: An apparent linkage of common viral pathogens to several of the most significant clusters emerged in a later analysis.

The CDR3 totals 14 residues. This receptor was identified in a young man in good health and CMV-seronegative. The V call is TRBV7-5, the J call TRBJ2-3; TRBD2 is the table's D call, not checked against the DNA. TRBV7-5 is labeled a pseudogene. What was sequenced was PBMCs. CDR3 coding DNA: TGTGCCAGAAGCTCCGGGACTAGCACAGATACGCAGTATTTT. Its translation: CARSSGTSTDTQYF.